This note documents a single TCR beta chain sequence. No antigen is known for it. The data belong to a study of PD-1 blockade in classical Hodgkin lymphoma. Profiled with immunoSEQ multiplex PCR; TCRdb holds only in-frame clones, not every one. Counted here are roughly 50,000 clones, 90% occurring once; the ten biggest clones make up about 15%. Findings and limits, study-wide: A significant rise in TCR diversity was seen by C4D1 for CD4+ cells but not for CD8+ cells. Repertoires differed for reasons still undefined, possibly disease activity or prior therapy.

From germline, CDR1 is LGHNA and CDR2 YNFKEQ. The CDR3 runs 19 residues. The junction had 10 bases not matched to a gene; V was cut back by 0 bases and J by 0 bases. Time point described: cycle 4 day 1 (C4D1), after around six weeks of nivolumab. Following autologous stem cell transplantation, relapse occurred in every patient, and exposure to brentuximab vedotin varied. Patients had relapsed/refractory classical Hodgkin lymphoma with complete response, partial response or progressive disease as best response. The sample here was peripheral blood mononuclear cells (PBMCs), taken before the fourth cycle of nivolumab. The chain has TRBV4-2 and TRBJ2-1; TRBD2 aligns across 8 bases. The source of this sequence is a human donor with classical Hodgkin lymphoma. CDR3 region: CASSQDDTGLGISYNEQFF. CDR3 DNA sequence: TGTGCCAGCAGCCAAGATGATACGGGACTAGGTATCTCCTACAATGAGCAGTTCTTC.